This record covers a single T cell receptor (beta chain). CD45RO-negative cells were positively selected for CCR7, leaving out terminally differentiated effector memory CD45RA+ cells. Caucasian adults living in Nashville, Tennessee, provided all samples. The V end was cut by 4 bases, the J end by 6 bases, with 7 bases between. CDR3 length: 12 residues. In germline, CDR1 is KGHSY, CDR2 FQNENV. These data belong to a study of shared clonotypes between healthy human individuals. Using immunoSEQ multiplex PCR, the repertoire was profiled, and TCRdb retains in-frame clones only, with some absent. Among about 580,000 clones listed, 95% to 98% were seen once.

The sequencing sample was made of naive CD8+ T cells sorted from blood. This TCR derives from a man younger than 45 in good health. V is TRBV16 and J is TRBJ1-5; D is undetermined. Here the CDR3 DNA reads TGTGCCAGCAGCCGTGGTAGTCAGCCCCAGCATTTT. Translating it yields CASSRGSQPQHF.